The 25 T cell receptor beta chains given below trace back to one sample, sequenced in a study of tumor-infiltrating lymphocytes in localized non-small cell lung cancer. The data were produced by immunoSEQ multiplex PCR, yet TCRdb's version contains in-frame clones alone and is incomplete. The table shows approximately 13,000 clones, with about 77% occurring only once. The sequencing sample was made of lung tumor tissue. These receptors were collected from a human donor with non-small cell lung cancer.

This chain joins TRBV29-1 and TRBJ2-1; no reliable D call. Per the germline V gene, CDR1 is SQVTM and CDR2 is ANQGSEA. This CDR3 has 11 amino acids. Trimming stripped 7 bases from V and 2 bases from J, with 6 bases between. DNA of the CDR3: TGCAGCGCGCCCACCTACAATGAGCAGTTCTTC. Translated, it gives CSAPTYNEQFF.

Only a few counts were recorded for this clone. The gene calls are TRBV6-5 and TRBJ1-1; D uncertain. Looked up from germline, CDR1 is MNHEY and CDR2 is SVGAGI. The V end was cut by 2 bases, the J end by 0 bases, with 7 bases between. CDR3 length equals 14 residues. CDR3 nucleotide sequence: TGTGCCAGCAGTTACGGTGGGCTGAACACTGAAGCTTTCTTT. Translation: CASSYGGLNTEAFF.

The sample holds one count of this clone. The chain has TRBV11-2 and TRBJ1-2, with D possibly TRBD1 on 6 matching bases. The CDR3 contains 13 residues. V was clipped by 0 bases and J by 6 bases, with 8 bases between them. In germline, CDR1 is SGHAT, CDR2 FQNNGV. The CDR3 nucleotides read TGTGCCAGCAGCTTAGATCGGGGGCATGGCTACACCTTC. This encodes CASSLDRGHGYTF.

The chain couples TRBV5-5 to TRBJ1-5, with 11 bases lining up with TRBD1. CDR3 length: 14 amino acids. Germline trimming cut 4 bases from V and 6 bases from J; bases unmatched to any gene: 3. The germline V gene has CDR1 SGHKS and CDR2 YYEKEE (reference sequence). CDR3 sequence reads: CASSVGQGAQPQHF. The CDR3, as DNA: TGTGCCAGCAGCGTTGGACAGGGGGCTCAGCCCCAGCATTTT.

The rearrangement uses TRBV5-1 and TRBJ2-3; TRBD1 aligns across 9 bases. The junction had 16 bases not matched to a gene; V was cut back by 0 bases and J by 8 bases. The germline V gene has CDR1 SGHRS and CDR2 YFSETQ. The CDR3 is 18 amino acids. Written as DNA, the CDR3 is TGCGCCAGCAGCTTGGCCCATTCGGACAGGGGCCCCCCAGGTACGCAGTATTTT. Protein: CASSLAHSDRGPPGTQYF.

CDR3 loop: CASSFGGEEKLFF. The CDR3 bases are TGTGCCAGTAGTTTCGGCGGAGAGGAAAAACTGTTTTTT. This chain uses TRBV19 with TRBJ1-4; D not certain. The germline V and J ends were trimmed by 5 bases and 8 bases, with 12 bases remaining between them. The CDR3 has 13 amino acids. Germline V gives CDR1 LNHDA, CDR2 SQIVND (reference sequence).

This sequence joins TRBV12-2 and TRBJ2-1; the table's D call TRBD1 went unverified against the DNA. TRBV12-2 has pseudogene status. This CDR3 spans 15 amino acids. In DNA form, the CDR3 reads TGTGCAAGTCGCTTAGAGGGGGCGAAATACAATGAGCAGTTCTTC. Amino acid sequence: CASRLEGAKYNEQFF.

This clone was detected a few times. The chain uses TRBV5-1 and TRBJ2-7; D may be TRBD1 or TRBD2 (5 bases each). The CDR3 contains 15 residues. The germline V and J ends were trimmed by 2 bases and 0 bases, with 12 bases remaining between them. Looked up from germline, CDR1 is SGHRS and CDR2 is YFSETQ. Here the CDR3 DNA reads TGCGCCAGCAGCTTCCGGGACGCAGGCTCCTACGAGCAGTACTTC. It is translated as CASSFRDAGSYEQYF. Using reference TRBV5-1 and TRBJ2-7 for the parts outside the CDR3, the full variable domain is KAGVTQTPRYLIKTRGQQVTLSCSPISGHRSVSWYQQTPGQGLQFLFEYFSETQRNKGNFPGRFSGRQFSNSRSEMNVSTLELGDSALYLCASSFRDAGSYEQYFGPGTRLTVT.

The chain recombines TRBV19 with TRBJ1-1; the D gene is possibly TRBD1 (5 bases). The CDR3 totals 13 residues. V gave up 3 bases and J gave up 6 bases, with 11 bases separating them. Per germline, CDR1 LNHDA and CDR2 SQIVND (reference sequence). CDR3 residues: CASSMGTGSEAFF. CDR3 DNA sequence: TGTGCCAGTAGTATGGGGACCGGGTCTGAAGCTTTCTTT.

By sample share, this clone is medium-sized. The J gene is TRBJ1-2, the V gene TRBV6-4; 7 bases agree with TRBD1. Germline lookup yields CDR1 MRHNA and CDR2 SNTAGT. This CDR3 has 16 amino acids. The V and J ends lost 0 bases and 5 bases, in that order; junction bases with no gene match: 9. CDR3: CASSDSSSPTGYGYTF. The CDR3 coding sequence is TGTGCCAGCAGTGACTCCTCATCCCCGACAGGGTATGGCTACACCTTC.

V gene TRBV10-3 combines with J gene TRBJ2-7; D perhaps matches TRBD1 (5 bases). The CDR3 runs 15 residues. Per the germline V gene, CDR1 is ENHRY and CDR2 is SYGVKD. V was clipped by 2 bases and J by 1 base, with 12 bases between them. The CDR3: CAISEITGNSYEQYF. For the CDR3, the DNA is TGTGCCATCAGTGAGATCACAGGAAATTCCTACGAGCAGTACTTC.

The gene calls are TRBV19 and TRBJ2-3; 11 positions agree with TRBD2. This CDR3 has 15 amino acids. The ends lost 8 bases at V and 1 base at J; junction bases unmatched: 5. Germline assignment: CDR1 LNHDA and CDR2 SQIVND (reference sequence). CDR3 sequence (DNA): TGTGCCAGTCGCCCGGGACTAGCGGGCACAGATACGCAGTATTTT. It specifies CASRPGLAGTDTQYF.

This clone was observed a few times. The J gene is TRBJ2-6, the V gene TRBV7-6; D might be TRBD1 or TRBD2, each matching 5 bases. There are 18 residues in the CDR3. Trimming removed 4 bases at V and 0 bases at J, with 16 bases between. Germline V lookup: CDR1 SGHVS, CDR2 FNYEAQ. CDR3 in DNA: TGTGCCAGCAGCTCGGGGCCAGGAACAAGCTCTGGGGCCAACGTCCTGACTTTC. Translating gives CASSSGPGTSSGANVLTF.

This sequence joins TRBV12-1 and TRBJ2-7; the table's TRBD2 call for D was not verified on the DNA. TRBV12-1 represents a pseudogene. The CDR3 is 14 amino acids. This CDR3 is CASSPAGRTYEQYF. The CDR3 DNA sequence: TGTGCCAGCAGCCCCGCGGGACGGACCTACGAGCAGTACTTC.

The chain couples TRBV2 to TRBJ1-4; D may be TRBD1 (5 bases). Germline CDR1 SNHLY, CDR2 FYNNEI. Trimming took 4 bases from V and 0 from J, leaving 9 bases between them. The CDR3 extends over 15 amino acids. The CDR3 DNA sequence: TGTGCCAGCAGTGGGAGGGGAGCAACTAATGAAAAACTGTTTTTT. It is translated as CASSGRGATNEKLFF. Using reference TRBV2 and TRBJ1-4 for the parts outside the CDR3, the full variable domain is EPEVTQTPSHQVTQMGQEVILRCVPISNHLYFYWYRQILGQKVEFLVSFYNNEISEKSEIFDDQFSVERPDGSNFTLKIRSTKLEDSAMYFCASSGRGATNEKLFFGSGTQLSVL.

This rearrangement joins TRBV5-1 to TRBJ2-3; TRBD2 agrees at 9 bases. CDR1 and CDR2 from the germline V gene are SGHRS and YFSETQ. CDR3 length: 15 residues. J was trimmed by 1 base and V by 3 bases; bases with no gene match: 3. This CDR3 reads CASSSSGGRTDTQYF. CDR3 nucleotide sequence: TGCGCCAGCAGCTCGAGCGGGGGGCGCACAGATACGCAGTATTTT.

The chain is built from TRBV6-5 and TRBJ2-3; 8 bases are shared with TRBD2. Per the germline V gene, CDR1 is MNHEY and CDR2 is SVGAGI. CDR3 length: 14 amino acids. V shed 6 bases, J shed 3 bases, and the junction held 5 bases outside the gene matches. CDR3 DNA sequence: TGTGCCAGCAGGGCACGGGAGGGGACAGATACGCAGTATTTT. This translates into CASRAREGTDTQYF.

This clone has a handful of counts. The rearrangement uses TRBV19 and TRBJ2-5; D not certain. Trimming left V 5 bases short and J 1 base short, with 8 bases between. CDR1 and CDR2 from the germline V gene are LNHDA and SQIVND (reference sequence). This CDR3 is built from 13 residues. CDR3: CASSGNTQETQYF. In DNA, the CDR3 is TGTGCCAGTAGTGGTAACACCCAAGAGACCCAGTACTTC.

The J gene is TRBJ2-5, the V gene TRBV5-1; no clear D. Germline CDR1 and CDR2: SGHRS and YFSETQ. This CDR3 comprises 14 residues. Trimming took 4 bases from V and 2 from J, leaving 12 bases between them. CDR3 amino acids: CASSGWADQETQYF. The CDR3 DNA sequence: TGCGCCAGCAGCGGATGGGCGGATCAAGAGACCCAGTACTTC.

The sample holds a few counts of this clone. Here the CDR3 DNA reads TGTGCCAGCAGCCCCCAGACTAGCGGGGTGGGTGAGCAGTTCTTC. It translates to CASSPQTSGVGEQFF. This chain uses TRBV7-2 with TRBJ2-1; 11 bases map to TRBD2. The trim removed 5 bases at V and 9 bases at J, leaving 9 bases unmatched. Germline V gene lookup returns CDR1 SGHTA and CDR2 FQGNSA. The CDR3 is made up of 15 amino acids.

The gene calls are TRBV6-1 and TRBJ2-2; 8 nucleotides match TRBD2. This CDR3 has 14 residues. CDR1 MNHNS and CDR2 SASEGT come from the germline V gene. With 6 bases clipped from V and 6 bases from J, the junction kept 6 bases outside the gene matches. Here the CDR3 DNA reads TGTGCCAGCAGCATCGGGAGGGAAGCCGGGGAGCTGTTTTTT. This encodes CASSIGREAGELFF.

The rearrangement links TRBV2 to TRBJ2-6; D unclear. CDR3 length equals 17 residues. The germline gives CDR1 SNHLY, CDR2 FYNNEI. V lost 7 bases, J lost 0 bases, and 16 bases lay in between. The CDR3 DNA is TGTGCCAGCAAGTGGTTTGGGGTTGACTCTGGGGCCAACGTCCTGACTTTC. This translates into CASKWFGVDSGANVLTF.

CDR3 region: CASSESTGSGNTIYF. As DNA, the CDR3 is TGCGCCAGCAGTGAGTCTACGGGGTCTGGAAACACCATATATTTT. The chain combines TRBV10-1 with TRBJ1-3; no reliable D call. The CDR3 runs to 15 residues. Germline values: CDR1 WNHNN, CDR2 SYGVQD (reference sequence). The germline V and J ends were trimmed by 0 bases and 1 base, with 7 bases remaining between them.

This clone was picked up one time. This rearrangement joins TRBV19 to TRBJ1-5, with TRBD1 identical over 7 bases. The CDR3 is made up of 14 amino acids. The V segment lost 8 bases and the J segment 4 bases; nucleotides outside the gene matches: 8. CDR1 and CDR2 (germline): LNHDA, SQIVND (reference sequence). CDR3 nucleotide sequence: TGTGCCAGTGATAGACAGGGAGGGAATCAGCCCCAGCATTTT. This encodes CASDRQGGNQPQHF.

This chain uses TRBV5-1 with TRBJ2-1, with 8 bases that match TRBD2. V was pared by 6 bases and J by 0 bases, with 5 bases of the junction left unmatched. This CDR3 has 15 amino acids. Germline CDR1 SGHRS, CDR2 YFSETQ. The CDR3 bases are TGCGCCAGCACCCGAAGCGGGAGCTCCTACAATGAGCAGTTCTTC. Protein: CASTRSGSSYNEQFF.